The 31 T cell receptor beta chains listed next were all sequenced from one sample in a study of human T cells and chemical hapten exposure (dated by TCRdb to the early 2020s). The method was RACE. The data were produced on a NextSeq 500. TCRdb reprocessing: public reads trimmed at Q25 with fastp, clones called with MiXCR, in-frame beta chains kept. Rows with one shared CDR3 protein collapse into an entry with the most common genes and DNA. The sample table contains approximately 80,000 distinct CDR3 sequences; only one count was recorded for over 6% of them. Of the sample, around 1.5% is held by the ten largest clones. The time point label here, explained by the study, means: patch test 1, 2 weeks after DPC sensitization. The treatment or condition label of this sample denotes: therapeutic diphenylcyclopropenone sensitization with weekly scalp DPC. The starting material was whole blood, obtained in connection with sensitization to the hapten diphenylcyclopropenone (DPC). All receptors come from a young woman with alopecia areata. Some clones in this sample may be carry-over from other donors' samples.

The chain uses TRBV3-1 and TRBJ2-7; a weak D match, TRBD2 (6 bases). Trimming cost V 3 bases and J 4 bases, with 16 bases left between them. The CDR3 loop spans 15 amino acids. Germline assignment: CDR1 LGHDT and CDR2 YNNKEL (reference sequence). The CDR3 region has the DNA TGTGCCAGCAGCCAGAGGACTACTCGGGGTTACGAGCAGTACTTC. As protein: CASSQRTTRGYEQYF.

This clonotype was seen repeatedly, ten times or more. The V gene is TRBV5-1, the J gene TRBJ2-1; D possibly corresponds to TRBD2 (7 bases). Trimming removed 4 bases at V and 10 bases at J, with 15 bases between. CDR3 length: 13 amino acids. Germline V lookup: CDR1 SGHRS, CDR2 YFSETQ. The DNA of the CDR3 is TGCGCCAGCAGCAGGGGGGGGTCGTGGGAGCAGTTCTTC. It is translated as CASSRGGSWEQFF.

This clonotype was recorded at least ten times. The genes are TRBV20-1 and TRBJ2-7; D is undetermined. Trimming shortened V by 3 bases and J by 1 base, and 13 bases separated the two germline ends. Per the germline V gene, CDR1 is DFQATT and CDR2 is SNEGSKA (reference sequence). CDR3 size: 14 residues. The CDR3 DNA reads TGCAGTGCTAGCTCCGACTTTCCGTCCTACGAGCAGTACTTC. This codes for CSASSDFPSYEQYF.

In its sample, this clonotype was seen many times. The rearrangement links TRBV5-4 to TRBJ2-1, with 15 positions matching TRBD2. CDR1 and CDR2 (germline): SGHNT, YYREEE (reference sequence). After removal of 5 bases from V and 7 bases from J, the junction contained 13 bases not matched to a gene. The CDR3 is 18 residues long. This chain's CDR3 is CASSRNPSGTSGGNEQFF. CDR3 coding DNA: TGTGCCAGCAGTCGGAACCCCTCCGGGACTAGCGGGGGGAATGAGCAGTTCTTC.

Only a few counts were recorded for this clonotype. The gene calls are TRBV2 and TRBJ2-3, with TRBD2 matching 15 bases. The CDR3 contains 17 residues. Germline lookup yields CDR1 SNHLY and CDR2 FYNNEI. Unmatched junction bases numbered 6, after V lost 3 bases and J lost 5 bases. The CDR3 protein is CASSDWTSGGAGDTQYF. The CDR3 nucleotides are TGTGCCAGCAGTGATTGGACTAGCGGGGGGGCGGGAGATACGCAGTATTTT.

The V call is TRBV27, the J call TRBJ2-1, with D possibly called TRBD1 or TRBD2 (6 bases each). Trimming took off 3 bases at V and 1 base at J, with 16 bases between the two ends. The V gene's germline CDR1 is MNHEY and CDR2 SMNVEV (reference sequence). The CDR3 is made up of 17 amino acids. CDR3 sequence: CASSFAWGAGSYNEQFF. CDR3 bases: TGTGCCAGCAGTTTTGCATGGGGGGCAGGGTCCTACAATGAGCAGTTCTTC.

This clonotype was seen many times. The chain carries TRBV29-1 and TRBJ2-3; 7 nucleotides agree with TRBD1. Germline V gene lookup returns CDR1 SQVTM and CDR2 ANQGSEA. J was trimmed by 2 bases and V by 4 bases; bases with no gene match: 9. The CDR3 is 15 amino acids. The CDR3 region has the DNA TGCAGCGTTGTCGGGACAGAAATGAACACAGATACGCAGTATTTT. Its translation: CSVVGTEMNTDTQYF.

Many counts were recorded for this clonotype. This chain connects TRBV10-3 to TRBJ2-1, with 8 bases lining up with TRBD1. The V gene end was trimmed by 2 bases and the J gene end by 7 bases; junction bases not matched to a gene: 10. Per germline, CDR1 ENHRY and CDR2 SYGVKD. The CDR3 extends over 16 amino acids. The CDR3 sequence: CAISETGQGMVNEQFF. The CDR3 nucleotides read TGTGCCATCAGTGAGACCGGACAGGGTATGGTGAATGAGCAGTTCTTC.

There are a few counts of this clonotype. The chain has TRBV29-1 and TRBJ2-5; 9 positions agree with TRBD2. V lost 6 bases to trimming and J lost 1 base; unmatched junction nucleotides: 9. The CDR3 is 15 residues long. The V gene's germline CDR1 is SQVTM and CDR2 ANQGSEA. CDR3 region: CSVTWLAGTQETQYF. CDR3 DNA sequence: TGCAGCGTCACGTGGCTAGCGGGGACCCAAGAGACCCAGTACTTC. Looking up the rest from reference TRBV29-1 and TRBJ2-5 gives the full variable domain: SAVISQKPSRDICQRGTSLTIQCQVDSQVTMMFWYRQQPGQSLTLIATANQGSEATYESGFVIDKFPISRPNLTFSTLTVSNMSPEDSSIYLCSVTWLAGTQETQYFGPGTRLLVL.

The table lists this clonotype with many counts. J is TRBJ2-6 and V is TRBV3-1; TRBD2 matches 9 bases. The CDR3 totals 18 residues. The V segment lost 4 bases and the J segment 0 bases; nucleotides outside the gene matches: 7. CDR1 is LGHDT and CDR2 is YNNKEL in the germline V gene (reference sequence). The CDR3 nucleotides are TGTGCCAGCAGCCCCATAGCGGGGGACTCCTCTGGGGCCAACGTCCTGACTTTC. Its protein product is CASSPIAGDSSGANVLTF.

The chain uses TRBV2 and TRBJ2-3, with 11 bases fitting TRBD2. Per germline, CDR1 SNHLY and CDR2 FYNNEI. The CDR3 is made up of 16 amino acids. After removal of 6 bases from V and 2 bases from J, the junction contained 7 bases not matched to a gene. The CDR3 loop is CASRPGLAGPTDTQYF. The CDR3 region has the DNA TGTGCCAGCAGACCCGGACTAGCGGGCCCCACAGATACGCAGTATTTT.

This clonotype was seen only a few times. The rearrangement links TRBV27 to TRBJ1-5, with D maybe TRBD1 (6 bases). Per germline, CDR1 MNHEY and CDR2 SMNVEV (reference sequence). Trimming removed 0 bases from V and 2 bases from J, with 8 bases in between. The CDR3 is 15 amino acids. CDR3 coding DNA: TGTGCCAGCAGTTTATCGAGACAGGGCAATCAGCCCCAGCATTTT. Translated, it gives CASSLSRQGNQPQHF.

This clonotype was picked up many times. This CDR3 is CASSQIWTGVQNTGELFF. The DNA of the CDR3 is TGTGCCAGCAGCCAAATATGGACAGGGGTACAGAACACCGGGGAGCTGTTTTTT. The V and J genes are TRBV7-3 and TRBJ2-2; 9 bases are a match to TRBD1. Germline assignment: CDR1 SGHTA and CDR2 FQGTGA. V shed 5 bases and J 1 base; nucleotides not matched to a gene: 11. This CDR3 contains 18 residues. The full variable domain, with the rest looked up from reference TRBV7-3 and TRBJ2-2, is GAGVSQTPSNKVTEKGKYVELRCDPISGHTALYWYRQSLGQGPEFLIYFQGTGAADDSGLPNDRFFAVRPEGSVSTLKIQRTERGDSAVYLCASSQIWTGVQNTGELFFGEGSRLTVL.

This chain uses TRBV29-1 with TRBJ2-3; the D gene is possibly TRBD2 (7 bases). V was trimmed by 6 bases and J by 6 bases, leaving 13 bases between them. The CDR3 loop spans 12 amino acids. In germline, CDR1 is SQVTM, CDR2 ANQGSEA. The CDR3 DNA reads TGCAGCGTCGGGGGGCGCGATGATACGCAGTATTTT. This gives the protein CSVGGRDDTQYF.

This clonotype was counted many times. The CDR3 reads CASSRSAGTPRVGTQYF. In nucleotides, the CDR3 is TGTGCCAGCAGCCGATCAGCCGGGACTCCCCGCGTTGGTACGCAGTATTTT. V gene TRBV5-4 combines with J gene TRBJ2-3; D might be TRBD2 (6 bases). V lost 4 bases and J lost 8, with 26 bases in between. From germline, CDR1 is SGHNT and CDR2 YYREEE (reference sequence). The CDR3 is 17 amino acids.

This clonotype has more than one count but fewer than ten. CDR3 region: CASSSSDTQETQYF. In nucleotides, the CDR3 is TGCGCCAGCAGCTCCTCGGACACACAAGAGACCCAGTACTTC. The chain recombines TRBV5-1 with TRBJ2-5; possibly TRBD1 for D (5 bases). Trimming left V 3 bases short and J 2 bases short, with 11 bases between. The CDR3 sequence is 14 residues long. Germline loops: CDR1 SGHRS, CDR2 YFSETQ.

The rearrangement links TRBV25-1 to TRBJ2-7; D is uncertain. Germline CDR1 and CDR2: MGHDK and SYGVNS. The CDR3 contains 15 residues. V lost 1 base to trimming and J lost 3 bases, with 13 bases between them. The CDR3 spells CASSEFGVQDYEQYF. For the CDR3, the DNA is TGTGCCAGCAGTGAATTTGGGGTGCAGGACTACGAGCAGTACTTC.

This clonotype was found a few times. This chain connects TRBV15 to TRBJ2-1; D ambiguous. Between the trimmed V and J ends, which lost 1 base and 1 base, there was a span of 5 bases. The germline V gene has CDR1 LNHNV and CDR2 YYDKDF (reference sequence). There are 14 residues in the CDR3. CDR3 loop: CATSRVGSYNEQFF. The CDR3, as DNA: TGTGCCACCAGCAGAGTCGGTTCCTACAATGAGCAGTTCTTC.

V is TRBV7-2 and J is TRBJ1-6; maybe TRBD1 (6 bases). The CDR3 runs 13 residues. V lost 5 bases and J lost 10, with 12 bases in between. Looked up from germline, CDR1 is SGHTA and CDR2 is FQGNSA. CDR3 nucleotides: TGTGCCAGCAGCCCAACAGGGATCTCACCCCTCCACTTT. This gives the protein CASSPTGISPLHF. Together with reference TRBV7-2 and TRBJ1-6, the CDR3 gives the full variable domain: GAGVSQSPSNKVTEKGKDVELRCDPISGHTALYWYRQSLGQGLEFLIYFQGNSAPDKSGLPSDRFSAERTGGSVSTLTIQRTQQEDSAVYLCASSPTGISPLHFGNGTRLTVT.

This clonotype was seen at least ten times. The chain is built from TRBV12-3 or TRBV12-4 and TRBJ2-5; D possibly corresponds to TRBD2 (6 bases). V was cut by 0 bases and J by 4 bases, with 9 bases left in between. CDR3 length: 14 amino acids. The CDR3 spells CASSLATSLETQYF. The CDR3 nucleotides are TGTGCCAGCAGTTTAGCGACTAGTTTAGAGACCCAGTACTTC.

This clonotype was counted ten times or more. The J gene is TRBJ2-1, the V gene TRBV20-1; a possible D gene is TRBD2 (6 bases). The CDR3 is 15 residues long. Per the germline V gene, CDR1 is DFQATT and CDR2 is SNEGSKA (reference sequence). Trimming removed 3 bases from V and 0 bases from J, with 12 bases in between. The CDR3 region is CSARDTGSSYNEQFF. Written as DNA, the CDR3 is TGCAGTGCTAGGGACACCGGGAGCTCCTACAATGAGCAGTTCTTC.

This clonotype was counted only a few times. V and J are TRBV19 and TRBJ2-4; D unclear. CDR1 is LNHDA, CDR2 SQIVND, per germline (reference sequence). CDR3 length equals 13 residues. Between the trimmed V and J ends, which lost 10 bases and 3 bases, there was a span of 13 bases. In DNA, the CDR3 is TGTGCCACCCGACCCAGGAGCAAAAACATTCAGTACTTC. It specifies CATRPRSKNIQYF.

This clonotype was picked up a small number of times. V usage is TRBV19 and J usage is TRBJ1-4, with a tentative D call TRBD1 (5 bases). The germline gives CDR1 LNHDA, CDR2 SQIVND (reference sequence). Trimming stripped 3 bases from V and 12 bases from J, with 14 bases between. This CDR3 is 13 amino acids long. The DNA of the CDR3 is TGTGCCAGTAGTATTGGGGTGGGGACGGAACTGTTTTTT. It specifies CASSIGVGTELFF.

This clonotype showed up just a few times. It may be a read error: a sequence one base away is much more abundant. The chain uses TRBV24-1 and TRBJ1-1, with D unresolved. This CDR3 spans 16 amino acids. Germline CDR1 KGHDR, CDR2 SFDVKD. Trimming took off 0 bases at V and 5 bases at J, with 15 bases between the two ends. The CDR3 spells CATSDLDPTRETEAFF. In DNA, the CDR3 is TGTGCCACCAGTGATTTGGACCCAACGAGGGAGACTGAAGCTTTCTTT.

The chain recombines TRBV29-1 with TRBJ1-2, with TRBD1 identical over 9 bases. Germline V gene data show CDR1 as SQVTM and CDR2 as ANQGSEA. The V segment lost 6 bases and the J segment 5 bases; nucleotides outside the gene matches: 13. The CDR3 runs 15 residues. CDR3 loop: CSVGKMHRGRYGYTF. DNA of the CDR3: TGCAGCGTGGGAAAAATGCACAGGGGGCGGTATGGCTACACCTTC.

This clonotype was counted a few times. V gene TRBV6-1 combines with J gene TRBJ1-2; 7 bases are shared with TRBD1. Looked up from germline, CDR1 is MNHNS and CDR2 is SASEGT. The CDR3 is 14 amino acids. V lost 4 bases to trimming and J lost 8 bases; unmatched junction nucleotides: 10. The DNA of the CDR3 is TGTGCCAGCAGTGGGGGGACAGCGGGAATGGGCTACACCTTC. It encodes CASSGGTAGMGYTF.

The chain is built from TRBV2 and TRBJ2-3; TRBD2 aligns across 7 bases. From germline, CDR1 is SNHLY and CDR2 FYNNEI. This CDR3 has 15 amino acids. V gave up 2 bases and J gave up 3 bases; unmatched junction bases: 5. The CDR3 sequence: CASSESGLGTDTQYF. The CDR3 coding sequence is TGTGCCAGCAGTGAATCCGGACTAGGAACAGATACGCAGTATTTT.

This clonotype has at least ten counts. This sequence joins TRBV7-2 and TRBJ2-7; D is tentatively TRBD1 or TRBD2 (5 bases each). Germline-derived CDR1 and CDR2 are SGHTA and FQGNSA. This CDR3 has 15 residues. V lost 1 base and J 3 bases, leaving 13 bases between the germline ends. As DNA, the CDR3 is TGTGCCAGCAGCTTAGATAACGGGGCTTTCTACGAGCAGTACTTC. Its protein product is CASSLDNGAFYEQYF.

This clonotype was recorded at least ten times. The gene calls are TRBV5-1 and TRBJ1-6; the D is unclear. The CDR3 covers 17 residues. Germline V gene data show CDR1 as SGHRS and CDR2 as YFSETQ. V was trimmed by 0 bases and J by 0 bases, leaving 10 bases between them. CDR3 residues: CASSLAETSSYNSPLHF. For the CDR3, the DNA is TGCGCCAGCAGCTTGGCAGAGACCAGCTCCTATAATTCACCCCTCCACTTT.

The CDR3 loop is CASTLGTGGFQETQYF. The DNA for the CDR3 is TGTGCCAGCACCCTAGGGACAGGGGGCTTCCAAGAGACCCAGTACTTC. This sequence joins TRBV6-1 and TRBJ2-5, with TRBD1 identical over 12 bases. V shed 7 bases, J shed 1 base, and the junction held 7 bases outside the gene matches. This CDR3 is built from 16 residues. The germline V gene encodes CDR1 MNHNS and CDR2 SASEGT.

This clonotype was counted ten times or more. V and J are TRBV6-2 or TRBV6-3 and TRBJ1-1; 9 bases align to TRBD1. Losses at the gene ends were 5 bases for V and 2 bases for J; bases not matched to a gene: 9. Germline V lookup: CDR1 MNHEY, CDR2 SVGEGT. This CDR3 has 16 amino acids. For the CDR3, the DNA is TGTGCCAGCAGTCCGACAGGGGGGAGAGGTAACACTGAAGCTTTCTTT. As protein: CASSPTGGRGNTEAFF.